These 24 T cell receptor beta chains originate from one sample sequenced in a study of spatial heterogeneity in lung cancer. As for time point: blood at routine non-recurrence follow-up after resection. MiXCR was run by TCRdb on the 5' RACE reads, yielding one entry per CDR3 protein. The data hold 20,000 to 30,000 distinct CDR3 sequences, with 8.5% to 10% observed a single time. The sample in question was PBMCs, obtained at follow-up. The receptors were gathered from a male donor with early-stage non-small cell lung cancer.

The chain carries TRBV6-5 and TRBJ1-2; 7 positions agree with TRBD1. J was trimmed by 0 bases and V by 6 bases; bases with no gene match: 4. The CDR3 is 14 residues long. Germline CDR1 is MNHEY and CDR2 is SVGAGI. The CDR3 sequence: CASRGTDTNYGYTF. CDR3 sequence (DNA): TGTGCCAGCAGGGGGACAGATACTAACTATGGCTACACCTTC.

This clonotype was seen many times. The chain recombines TRBV10-2 with TRBJ2-7; TRBD2 matches at 8 bases. Per the germline V gene, CDR1 is WSHSY and CDR2 is SAAADI. Trimming at V came to 3 bases and at J to 0 bases, leaving 4 bases not matched to a gene. CDR3 length: 15 residues. The CDR3 region is CASSEGGGISYEQYF. The CDR3 DNA reads as TGCGCCAGCAGTGAAGGCGGGGGGATCTCCTACGAGCAGTACTTC.

In regard to this clonotype: This may arise from a read error, as a much more abundant clone is one base away. The rearrangement uses TRBV7-6 and TRBJ2-2; D may be TRBD2 (6 bases). CDR1 is SGHVS and CDR2 is FNYEAQ in the germline V gene. The length of the CDR3 is 15 residues. CDR3 sequence reads: CSSSFGGAHTGELFF. The CDR3 bases are TGTTCCAGCAGCTTCGGCGGGGCTCACACCGGGGAGCTGTTTTTT.

Regarding this clonotype: This could be a read error, since a much larger clone is one nucleotide away. V is TRBV5-4 and J is TRBJ2-1; D gene ambiguous. Germline CDR1 reads SGHNT; CDR2 reads YYREEE (reference sequence). The CDR3 consists of 15 residues. The germline V and J ends were trimmed by 4 bases and 3 bases, with 14 bases remaining between them. CDR3 in DNA: TGTGCCAGCAGCCCTAAGAACACGAACTACAATGAGCAGTTCTTC. It is translated as CASSPKNTNYNEQFF.

This clonotype was observed many times. The rearrangement links TRBV28 to TRBJ2-7, with D tentatively TRBD2 (7 bases). The V end was cut by 4 bases, the J end by 11 bases, with 15 bases between. CDR3 length: 12 residues. Germline V gene lookup returns CDR1 MDHEN and CDR2 SYDVKM. CDR3 sequence reads: CASSSFTGREYF. The DNA of the CDR3 is TGTGCCAGCAGTTCCTTCACAGGGAGGGAGTACTTC.

This clonotype came up a few times. The rearrangement joins TRBV28 to TRBJ1-4; D remains unclear. Between the trimmed V and J ends, which lost 3 bases and 0 bases, there was a span of 11 bases. Germline loops: CDR1 MDHEN, CDR2 SYDVKM. The CDR3 spans 16 residues. CDR3 DNA: TGTGCCAGCAGTTTCACCCCAGGTCCAACTAATGAAAAACTGTTTTTT. Its translation is CASSFTPGPTNEKLFF.

This clonotype has at least ten counts. The genes are TRBV29-1 and TRBJ2-7; perhaps TRBD1 as D (6 bases). Germline V gives CDR1 SQVTM, CDR2 ANQGSEA. V lost 7 bases, J lost 5 bases, and 15 bases lay in between. The CDR3 extends over 12 amino acids. The CDR3 DNA sequence: TGCAGCGCAGCCGGGACAACGGACGAGCAGTACTTC. Translation gives CSAAGTTDEQYF.

The chain joins TRBV7-9 to TRBJ1-6, with D possibly being TRBD1 (5 bases). Trimming pared 5 bases from V and 17 bases from J, leaving 13 bases between. Germline-derived CDR1 and CDR2 are SEHNR and FQNEAQ (reference sequence). The CDR3 length is 11 residues. The CDR3 sequence: CASSPGTLFHF. The DNA of the CDR3 is TGTGCCAGCAGCCCCGGGACGTTGTTCCACTTT.

The count of this clonotype is one. The chain has TRBV6-5 and TRBJ1-2, with 9 bases matching TRBD1. CDR1 is MNHEY and CDR2 is SVGAGI in the germline V gene. Trimming took 0 bases from V and 4 from J; bases not matched to a gene: 3. The CDR3 covers 15 residues. The DNA of the CDR3 is TGTGCCAGCAGTTACTCTACAGGGGGCACCTATGGCTACACCTTC. Translated: CASSYSTGGTYGYTF.

The gene calls are TRBV5-1 and TRBJ2-7, with 8 bases that match TRBD1. Germline values: CDR1 SGHRS, CDR2 YFSETQ. The CDR3 contains 15 residues. V lost 2 bases to trimming and J lost 5 bases; unmatched junction nucleotides: 9. DNA of the CDR3: TGCGCCAGCAGCTTATCGGGCAGGGGGCCCCACGAGCAGTACTTC. Translated, it gives CASSLSGRGPHEQYF.

The table lists this clonotype with many counts. This chain links TRBV20-1 with TRBJ2-7; a possible D gene is TRBD2 (7 bases). V was shortened by 2 bases and J by 0 bases, with 11 bases between the two germline ends. Germline V gene lookup returns CDR1 DFQATT and CDR2 SNEGSKA (reference sequence). This CDR3 region has 14 residues. The CDR3 coding sequence is TGCAGTGCTAGATTGGGGGGGCGCTCCTACGAGCAGTACTTC. Translated: CSARLGGRSYEQYF.

This clonotype was recorded at least ten times. The CDR3 nucleotides are TGTGCCAGCAGTTTCAATCCCTCCTACGAGCAGTACTTC. It is translated as CASSFNPSYEQYF. The rearrangement uses TRBV28 and TRBJ2-7; no reliable D call. Trimming left V 3 bases short and J 0 bases short, with 6 bases between. CDR1 and CDR2 from the germline V gene are MDHEN and SYDVKM. CDR3 length: 13 residues.

This clonotype appeared a few times. The chain employs TRBV2 and TRBJ1-2; the D gene is possibly TRBD1 (6 bases). CDR3 length equals 13 residues. CDR1 SNHLY and CDR2 FYNNEI come from the germline V gene. V was pared by 8 bases and J by 5 bases, with 15 bases between. The CDR3 coding sequence is TGTGCCAGCGGATTCGGACAGATTTATGGCTACACCTTC. It encodes CASGFGQIYGYTF.

Judged by abundance, this clonotype is medium-sized. V usage is TRBV5-1 and J usage is TRBJ2-7; D is unresolved. The CDR3 has 15 amino acids. Trimming removed 0 bases at V and 7 bases at J, with 17 bases between. Looked up from germline, CDR1 is SGHRS and CDR2 is YFSETQ. This CDR3 reads CASSLVLGNVREQYF. CDR3 nucleotide sequence: TGCGCCAGCAGCTTGGTTCTGGGGAACGTAAGAGAGCAGTACTTC.

This clonotype has a count of ten or more. The V and J genes are TRBV24-1 and TRBJ1-2; maybe TRBD1 (5 bases). Germline V lookup: CDR1 KGHDR, CDR2 SFDVKD. The CDR3 extends over 11 amino acids. V lost 4 bases, J lost 8 bases, and 7 bases lay in between. The CDR3 region is CATSEGLGYTF. The DNA of the CDR3 is TGTGCCACCAGTGAGGGACTCGGCTACACCTTC.

The chain is built from TRBV11-3 and TRBJ2-2, with D maybe TRBD1 (6 bases). The CDR3 loop spans 15 amino acids. Germline-derived CDR1 and CDR2 are SGHNT and YENEEA. V lost 3 bases to trimming and J lost 0 bases, with 8 bases between them. CDR3 residues: CASSFSGANTGELFF. The CDR3 DNA sequence: TGTGCCAGCAGCTTCTCAGGGGCGAACACCGGGGAGCTGTTTTTT.

This clonotype showed up many times. The chain employs TRBV6-2 or TRBV6-3 and TRBJ2-7; tentative D call: TRBD1 (6 bases). Trimming took 5 bases from V and 0 from J, leaving 17 bases between them. CDR3 length: 16 residues. Germline-derived CDR1 and CDR2 are MNHEY and SVGEGT. CDR3 amino acids: CASSTPAGARSYEQYF. The CDR3 nucleotides are TGTGCCAGCAGTACCCCCGCAGGGGCCCGCTCCTACGAGCAGTACTTC.

The sample holds many counts of this clonotype. The rearrangement links TRBV7-8 to TRBJ2-7; no firm D call. V shed 8 bases and J shed 2 bases, with 16 bases lying between them. This CDR3 region has 14 residues. Germline CDR1 reads SGHVS; CDR2 reads FQNEAQ. For the CDR3, the DNA is TGTGCCAGCGGTGCCCTTGGGCAGACCTACGAGCAGTACTTC. This codes for CASGALGQTYEQYF.

In its sample, this clonotype was seen many times. The V and J genes are TRBV3-1 and TRBJ2-1; D remains ambiguous. Germline values: CDR1 LGHDT, CDR2 YNNKEL (reference sequence). V lost 4 bases and J lost 6, with 10 bases in between. CDR3 length: 13 residues. The CDR3 sequence: CASSRRAANEQFF. DNA of the CDR3: TGTGCCAGCAGCCGAAGAGCCGCCAATGAGCAGTTCTTC.

The chain employs TRBV9 and TRBJ2-1, with D unresolved. Germline V gene data show CDR1 as SGDLS and CDR2 as YYNGEE. The CDR3 consists of 16 residues. V was shortened by 0 bases and J by 3 bases, with 13 bases between the two germline ends. The CDR3 nucleotides are TGTGCCAGCAGCGTAGGTGTCTCTACTTACTACAATGAGCAGTTCTTC. It yields the protein CASSVGVSTYYNEQFF.

This clonotype was counted between two and nine times. The chain is built from TRBV12-3 or TRBV12-4 and TRBJ2-7; 10 bases are a match to TRBD1. V shed 8 bases and J 5 bases; nucleotides not matched to a gene: 12. This CDR3 comprises 15 residues. CDR3: CASSHRQGARDEQYF. CDR3 sequence (DNA): TGTGCCAGCTCCCACAGACAGGGGGCGAGGGACGAGCAGTACTTC.

There are many counts of this clonotype. The chain has TRBV19 and TRBJ2-7; no firm D call. Germline V gene lookup returns CDR1 LNHDA and CDR2 SQIVND (reference sequence). Trimming took off 6 bases at V and 1 base at J, with 13 bases between the two ends. This CDR3 is built from 14 residues. The CDR3 region is CASRPVESSYEQYF. The CDR3 coding sequence is TGTGCCAGTAGACCCGTCGAGTCTTCCTACGAGCAGTACTTC.

This sequence joins TRBV20-1 and TRBJ2-4, with 8 bases aligning to TRBD2. Trimming at V came to 1 base and at J to 12 bases, leaving 11 bases not matched to a gene. This CDR3 comprises 14 residues. Germline V gene lookup returns CDR1 DFQATT and CDR2 SNEGSKA (reference sequence). The CDR3 is CSARAPGAGGNQYF. In DNA, the CDR3 is TGCAGTGCTAGAGCTCCAGGGGCGGGAGGTAATCAGTACTTC.

This clonotype has at least ten counts. The J gene is TRBJ1-1, the V gene TRBV5-1; 8 bases line up with TRBD1. Germline values: CDR1 SGHRS, CDR2 YFSETQ. Trimming at V came to 4 bases and at J to 4 bases, leaving 6 bases not matched to a gene. The CDR3 is 14 amino acids. CDR3 nucleotide sequence: TGCGCCAGCAGCCTAGGACAGGGCTTCACTGAAGCTTTCTTT. This sequence encodes CASSLGQGFTEAFF.